This section outlines one TCR beta chain sequence together with its context. No antigen is known for it. The CDR3 totals 12 residues. Germline V gene lookup returns CDR1 SNHLY and CDR2 FYNNEI. V lost 3 bases and J lost 10, with 12 bases in between. These data originate in a study of cytomegalovirus exposure and HLA in healthy donors. General study results and limits: Testing in vitro showed a few CMV-associated chains specific for CMV antigens. Despite most TCR sequences being rare, some public TCRs occurred in many donors.

Data came from immunoSEQ multiplex PCR; TCRdb stores just in-frame clones and leaves some out. Among roughly 200,000 clones, 84% were seen once, and the ten largest hold around 2.8%. Input material: PBMCs. The source of this sequence is a woman aged 18-29 years in good health and CMV-seropositive. The gene calls are TRBV2 and TRBJ1-2; D is possibly TRBD1 (5 bases). The DNA of the CDR3 is TGTGCCAGCAGTGAGGGGCCAGGGTTCTACACCTTC. It encodes CASSEGPGFYTF.